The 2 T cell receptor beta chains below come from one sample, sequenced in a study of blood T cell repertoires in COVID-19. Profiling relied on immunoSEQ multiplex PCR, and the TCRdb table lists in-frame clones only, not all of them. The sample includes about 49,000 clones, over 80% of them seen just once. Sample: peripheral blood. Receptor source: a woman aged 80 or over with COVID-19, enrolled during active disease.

The CDR3 DNA is TGTGCCAGCAGCTCCCCCCCCTTGACTAGCGAGCAGTTCTTC. Translating it yields CASSSPPLTSEQFF. The V call is TRBV13, the J call TRBJ2-1; 7 nucleotides match TRBD2. CDR1 and CDR2 from the germline V gene are PRHDT and FYEKMQ (reference sequence). The ends lost 4 bases at V and 10 bases at J; junction bases unmatched: 10. The CDR3 is 14 residues long. The whole variable domain, filled in from reference TRBV13 and TRBJ2-1, reads AAGVIQSPRHLIKEKRETATLKCYPIPRHDTVYWYQQGPGQDPQFLISFYEKMQSDKGSIPDRFSAQQFSDYHSELNMSSLELGDSALYFCASSSPPLTSEQFFGPGTRLTVL.

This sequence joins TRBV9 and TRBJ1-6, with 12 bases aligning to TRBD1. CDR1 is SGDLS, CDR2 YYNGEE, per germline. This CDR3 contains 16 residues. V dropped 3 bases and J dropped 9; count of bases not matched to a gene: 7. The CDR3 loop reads CASSAGDRGPVSPLHF. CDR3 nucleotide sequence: TGTGCCAGCAGCGCGGGGGACAGGGGGCCGGTTTCACCCCTCCACTTT.